The entry below gives a single T cell receptor (beta chain) sequence along with its context. The CDR3 runs 13 residues. Per the germline V gene, CDR1 is SGHRS and CDR2 is YFSETQ. Trimming took 4 bases from V and 6 from J, leaving 10 bases between them. The sample originates from a study of blood T cell repertoires in COVID-19. TCRdb's table, derived via immunoSEQ multiplex PCR, lists solely in-frame clones and lacks some. The data contain tens of thousands of clones, roughly 83% of them seen just once; the ten biggest clones take up 24%. This clonotype was sampled from a human donor with acute or convalescent COVID-19. The donor label of this sample is uncertain. V is TRBV5-1 and J is TRBJ2-2; D gene ambiguous. Sequencing used peripheral blood. The CDR3 protein is CASSHKTSGELFF. The CDR3, as DNA: TGCGCCAGCAGCCACAAAACCTCCGGGGAGCTGTTTTTT.